A single T cell receptor beta chain is shown here with its context. Its antigen is currently unknown. This entry comes from a study of blood T cells in healthy people across ages. Broader study findings: Roughly linear age-related decline in beta diversity appeared, significant by age approximately 41. The long-lived group displayed more naive CD4+ cells, plus higher diversity, than the aged donors did.

The use of a sample-barcoded 5' primer and a J-beta primer mix characterized a second PCR of 7 to 11 cycles. TCRdb itself ran the 5' RACE reads through MiXCR, one entry per CDR3 protein. The sample has some 1.8 million distinct CDR3 sequences, about 39% seen once; the top ten hold 20% to 25%. The source material was blood. This clonotype was sampled from a human donor in good health.

CDR3 sequence reads: CVLGGTELNYGYTF. CDR3 DNA sequence: TGTGTCCTTGGCGGGACAGAGCTAAACTATGGCTACACCTTC. The chain links TRBV2 to TRBJ1-2, with TRBD1 identical over 7 bases. CDR1 is SNHLY, CDR2 FYNNEI, per germline. The CDR3 runs 14 residues. The full variable domain, its missing parts supplied by reference TRBV2 and TRBJ1-2, is EPEVTQTPSHQVTQMGQEVILRCVPISNHLYFYWYRQILGQKVEFLVSFYNNEISEKSEIFDDQFSVERPDGSNFTLKIRSTKLEDSAMYFCVLGGTELNYGYTFGSGTRLTVV.